This record concerns one T cell receptor beta chain sequence. The antigen is undetermined. 60 Vbeta and 13 Jbeta primers were used in PCR. The assay was immunoSEQ multiplex PCR, and TCRdb's table has in-frame clones only and misses some. The sample includes about 170,000 clones, approximately 84% of them seen just once. The CDR3 extends over 17 amino acids. CDR1 and CDR2 from the germline V gene are KGHSH and LQKENI. Trimming stripped 2 bases from V and 2 bases from J, with 15 bases between. These data originate in a study of cytomegalovirus exposure and HLA in healthy donors. Nominally healthy donors were sampled, though unrecorded immune exposures were likely. Study conclusions and caveats: Upon later analysis, TCR association rates were observed to vary by HLA locus, being highest for DRB1 and lowest for HLA-C. Investigators reported around 150 TCR beta chains as tied to cytomegalovirus.

The V gene is TRBV18, the J gene TRBJ2-2, with TRBD2 as a possible D gene (5 bases). This sequence originates from a man aged 30 to 45 in good health and CMV-seropositive. The sample was PBMCs. CDR3 sequence reads: CASSPEAFAGNTGELFF. Here the CDR3 DNA reads TGTGCCAGCTCACCAGAGGCTTTCGCGGGTAACACCGGGGAGCTGTTTTTT.